This T cell receptor beta chain was identified in a study of blood T cell repertoires in COVID-19. About the research overall: Specimens from acute and convalescent COVID-19 originated in the United States, Italy and Spain. Sample material is recorded as cDNA or gDNA derived from T cells, B-cell-depleted T cells, or PBMCs.

The germline CDR1 and CDR2 sequences are MRHNA and SNTAGT. This CDR3 region has 14 residues. V dropped 1 base and J dropped 1 base, with 6 bases sitting between them. How the authors handled the data: Reference gene primer amplification in the assay estimated nucleated cell counts. Generated by immunoSEQ multiplex PCR, the TCRdb table keeps only in-frame clones and is missing some. The V and J calls and the clone size are those of that table, but D and trimming were determined from the DNA. The data show 100,000 to 120,000 clones, approximately 90% seen once. This chain joins TRBV6-4 and TRBJ2-3; D not resolved. The sample was peripheral blood. This clonotype was sampled from a human donor in a cohort sampled during active COVID-19. As DNA, the CDR3 is TGTGCCAGCAGTGACTTCTACGGCACAGATACGCAGTATTTT. Translated: CASSDFYGTDTQYF.